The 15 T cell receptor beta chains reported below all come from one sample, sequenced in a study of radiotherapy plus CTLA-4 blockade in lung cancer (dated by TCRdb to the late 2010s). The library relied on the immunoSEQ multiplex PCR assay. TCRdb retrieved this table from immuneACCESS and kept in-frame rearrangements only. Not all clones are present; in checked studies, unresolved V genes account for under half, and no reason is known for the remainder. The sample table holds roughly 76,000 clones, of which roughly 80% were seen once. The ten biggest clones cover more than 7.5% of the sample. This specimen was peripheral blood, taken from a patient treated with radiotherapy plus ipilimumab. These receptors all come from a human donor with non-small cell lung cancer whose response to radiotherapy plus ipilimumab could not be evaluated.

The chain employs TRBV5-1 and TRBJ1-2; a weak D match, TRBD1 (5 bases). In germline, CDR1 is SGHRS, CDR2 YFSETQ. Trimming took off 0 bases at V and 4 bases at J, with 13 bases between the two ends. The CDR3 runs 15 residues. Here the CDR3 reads CASSLAGQGSYGYTF. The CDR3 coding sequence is TGCGCCAGCAGCTTGGCCGGGCAGGGCAGCTATGGCTACACCTTC.

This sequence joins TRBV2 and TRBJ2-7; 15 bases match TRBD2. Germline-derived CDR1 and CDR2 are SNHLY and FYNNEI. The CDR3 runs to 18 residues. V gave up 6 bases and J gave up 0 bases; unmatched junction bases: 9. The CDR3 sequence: CASRKGLAGGLYSYEQYF. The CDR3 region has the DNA TGTGCCAGCAGGAAGGGACTAGCGGGGGGCCTCTACTCCTACGAGCAGTACTTC.

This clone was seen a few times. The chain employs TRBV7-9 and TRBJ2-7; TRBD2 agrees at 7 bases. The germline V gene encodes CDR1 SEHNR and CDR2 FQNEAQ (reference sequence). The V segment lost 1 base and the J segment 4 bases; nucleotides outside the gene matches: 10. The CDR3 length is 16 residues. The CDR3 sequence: CASSLDPGLGKYEQYF. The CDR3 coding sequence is TGTGCCAGCAGCTTAGACCCCGGACTAGGAAAGTACGAGCAGTACTTC.

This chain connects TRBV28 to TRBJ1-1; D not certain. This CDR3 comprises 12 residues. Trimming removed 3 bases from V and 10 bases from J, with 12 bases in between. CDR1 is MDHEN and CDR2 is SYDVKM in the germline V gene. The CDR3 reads CASSLPTGGAFF. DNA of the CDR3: TGTGCCAGCAGTTTGCCCACGGGAGGAGCTTTCTTT.

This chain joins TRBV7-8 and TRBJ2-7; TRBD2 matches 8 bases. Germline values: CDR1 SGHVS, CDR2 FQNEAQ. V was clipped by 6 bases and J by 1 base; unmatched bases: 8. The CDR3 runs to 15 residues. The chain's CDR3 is CASRITSGASYEQYF. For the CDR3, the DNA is TGTGCCAGCAGGATCACTAGCGGAGCATCCTACGAGCAGTACTTC.

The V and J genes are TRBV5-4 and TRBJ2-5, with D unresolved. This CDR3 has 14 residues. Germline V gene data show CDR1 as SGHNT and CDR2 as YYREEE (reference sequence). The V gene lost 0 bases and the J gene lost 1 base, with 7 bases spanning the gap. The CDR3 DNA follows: TGTGCCAGCAGCTTGGAGGCGGCCCAAGAGACCCAGTACTTC. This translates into CASSLEAAQETQYF. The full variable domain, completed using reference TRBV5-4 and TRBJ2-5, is ETGVTQSPTHLIKTRGQQVTLRCSSQSGHNTVSWYQQALGQGPQFIFQYYREEENGRGNFPPRFSGLQFPNYSSELNVNALELDDSALYLCASSLEAAQETQYFGPGTRLLVL.

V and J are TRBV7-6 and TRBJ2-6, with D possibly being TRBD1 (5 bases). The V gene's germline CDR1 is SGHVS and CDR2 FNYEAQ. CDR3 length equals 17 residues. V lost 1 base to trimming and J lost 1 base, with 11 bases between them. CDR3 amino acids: CASSLVSSGSGANVLTF. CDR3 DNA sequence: TGTGCCAGCAGCTTAGTCTCGTCAGGGTCTGGGGCCAACGTCCTGACTTTC.

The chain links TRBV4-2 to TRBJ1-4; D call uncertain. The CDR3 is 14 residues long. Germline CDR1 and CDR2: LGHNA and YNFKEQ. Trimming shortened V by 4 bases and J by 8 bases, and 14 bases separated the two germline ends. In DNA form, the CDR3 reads TGTGCCAGCAGCCCCGACACGGCTGGAGAAAAACTGTTTTTT. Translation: CASSPDTAGEKLFF.

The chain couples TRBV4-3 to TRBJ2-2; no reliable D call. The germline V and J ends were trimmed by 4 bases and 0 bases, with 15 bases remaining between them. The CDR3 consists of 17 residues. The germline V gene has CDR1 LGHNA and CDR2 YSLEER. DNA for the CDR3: TGCGCCAGCAGCCCCGTAAGAGGCCCAGCGAACACCGGGGAGCTGTTTTTT. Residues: CASSPVRGPANTGELFF.

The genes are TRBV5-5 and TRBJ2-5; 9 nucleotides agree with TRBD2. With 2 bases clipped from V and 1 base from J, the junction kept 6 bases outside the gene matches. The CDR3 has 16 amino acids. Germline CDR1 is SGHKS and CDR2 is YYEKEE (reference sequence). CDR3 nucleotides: TGTGCCAGCAGCTTTCAGCTAGCGGGGATCCAAGAGACCCAGTACTTC. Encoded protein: CASSFQLAGIQETQYF.

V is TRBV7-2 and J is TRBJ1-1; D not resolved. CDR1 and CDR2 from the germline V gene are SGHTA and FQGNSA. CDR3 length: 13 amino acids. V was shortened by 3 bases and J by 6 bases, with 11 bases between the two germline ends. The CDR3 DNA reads TGTGCCAGCAGCTTTTCCGCGGTGGCTGAAGCTTTCTTT. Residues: CASSFSAVAEAFF.

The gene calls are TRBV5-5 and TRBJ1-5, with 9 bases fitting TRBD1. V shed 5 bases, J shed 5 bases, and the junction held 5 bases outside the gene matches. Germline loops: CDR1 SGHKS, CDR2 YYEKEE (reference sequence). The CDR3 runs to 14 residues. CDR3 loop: CASSGTGSDQPQHF. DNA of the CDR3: TGTGCCAGCAGTGGGACAGGGTCTGATCAGCCCCAGCATTTT.

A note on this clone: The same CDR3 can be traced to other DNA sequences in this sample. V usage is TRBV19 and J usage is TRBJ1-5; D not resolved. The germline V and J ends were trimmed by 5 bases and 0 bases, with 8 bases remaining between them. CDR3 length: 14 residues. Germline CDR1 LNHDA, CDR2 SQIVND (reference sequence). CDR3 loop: CASSSVYSNQPQHF. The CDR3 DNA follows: TGTGCCAGTAGTTCTGTGTATAGCAATCAGCCCCAGCATTTT.

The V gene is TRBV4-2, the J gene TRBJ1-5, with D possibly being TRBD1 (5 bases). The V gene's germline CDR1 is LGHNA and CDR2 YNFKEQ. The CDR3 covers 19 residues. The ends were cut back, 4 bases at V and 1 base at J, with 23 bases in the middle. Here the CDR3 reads CASSPDDLFRQTSNQPQHF. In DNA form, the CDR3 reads TGTGCCAGCAGCCCAGACGATTTATTCCGACAGACCAGCAATCAGCCCCAGCATTTT.

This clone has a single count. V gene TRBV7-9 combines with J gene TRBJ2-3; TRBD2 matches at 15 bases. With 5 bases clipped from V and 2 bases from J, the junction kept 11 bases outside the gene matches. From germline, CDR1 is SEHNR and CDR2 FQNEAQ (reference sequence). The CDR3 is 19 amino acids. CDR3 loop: CASSKHGLAGGLVTDTQYF. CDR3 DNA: TGTGCCAGCAGCAAACATGGACTAGCGGGAGGGCTGGTCACAGATACGCAGTATTTT.